The TCR beta chain under discussion was sequenced for a study of graft-versus-host responses after intestinal transplantation. General observations from the study: Recipient marrow showed GvH clones, some seen first in ileum or blood. GvH clone levels peaked in circulation, and this peak was associated with early post-transplant HvG declines.

Lymphocytes from graft epithelium and lamina propria were isolated. This CDR3 has 15 amino acids. Per germline, CDR1 MNHNS and CDR2 SASEGT. The ends lost 3 bases at V and 5 bases at J; junction bases unmatched: 9. In the case of this clone: Antigen: not known.

Here immunoSEQ multiplex PCR was the method, and the copy in TCRdb shows in-frame clones only, minus some. The table includes about 13,000 clones, about 74% detected once. The receptor was isolated from a human patient who received an intestinal transplant, so some T cells may come from the graft donor. Sequenced here: ileum tissue, sampled 16 days after intestinal transplant. The chain joins TRBV6-1 to TRBJ1-2, with 7 nucleotides matching TRBD1. The CDR3: CASSDPTGWGYGYTF. The CDR3 coding sequence is TGTGCCAGCAGTGATCCGACAGGGTGGGGATATGGCTACACCTTC.